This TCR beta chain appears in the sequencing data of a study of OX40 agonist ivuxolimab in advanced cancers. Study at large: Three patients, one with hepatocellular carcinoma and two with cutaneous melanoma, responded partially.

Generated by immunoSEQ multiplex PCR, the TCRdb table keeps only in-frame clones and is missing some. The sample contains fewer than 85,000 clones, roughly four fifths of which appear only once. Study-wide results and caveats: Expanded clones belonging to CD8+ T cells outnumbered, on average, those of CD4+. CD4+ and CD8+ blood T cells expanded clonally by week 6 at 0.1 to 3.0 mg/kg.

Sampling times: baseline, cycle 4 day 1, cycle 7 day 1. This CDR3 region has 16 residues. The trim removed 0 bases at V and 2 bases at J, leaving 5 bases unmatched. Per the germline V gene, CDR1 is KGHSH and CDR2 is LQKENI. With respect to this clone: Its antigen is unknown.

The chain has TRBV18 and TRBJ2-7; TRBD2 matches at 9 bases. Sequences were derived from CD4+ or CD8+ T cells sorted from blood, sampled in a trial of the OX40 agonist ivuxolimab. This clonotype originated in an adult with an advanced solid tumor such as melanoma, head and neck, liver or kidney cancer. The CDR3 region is CASSPPGTSRTYEQYF. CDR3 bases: TGTGCCAGCTCACCACCTGGGACTAGCCGAACCTACGAGCAGTACTTC.